The text below deals with one T cell receptor (beta chain). No cognate antigen has been identified for it. The sample holds no much larger clone one base away, and base qualities are not on file. This sample's time point label indicates: baseline before first vaccination. Read against the paper, the sample's treatment or condition label means: meningococcal conjugate vaccine given as trial control. The vaccinee samples were drawn from two UK trials, COV001 and COV002, one of which was a single-blind randomized controlled phase 2/3 trial testing AZD1222 (ChAdOx1 nCoV-19) in healthy adults. Trial participant PBMC samples were collected at day 0 and day 28 after the second dose for TCRbeta chain sequencing. This entry is derived from a study of T cell responses to AZD1222 COVID-19 vaccine listed by TCRdb under 2021. Study-wide context: TCR sequencing covered about 230 trial participants: some 210 given two doses of AZD1222 and approximately 26 given two doses of MenACWY control vaccine. Enrollment into the trials was organized by age into subgroups of 18-55, 56-69 and 70-plus years, and those subgroups contained approximately 150, 30 and 60 TCR-sequenced participants, respectively. Broad study findings and their caveats: A significant rise in spike-specific TCR breadth and depth was observed after two AZD1222 doses relative to day 0 and relative to MenACWY recipients. Conclusions about previously exposed vaccinees are limited because only six or seven AZD1222 recipients were SARS-CoV-2 seropositive at baseline. CD4 TCRs associated with the vaccine covered the entire spike protein, and the dominant responses were in regions 160-218 and 743-854. Because no day 14 peak-response samples were available, the repertoires could be characterized only after the peak T cell response. Participants were mostly white British, with more females than males. The authors suggested clonal diversity may have been underestimated. Epitopes outside the regions mutated in the B.1.351 and B.1.1.7 variants were reportedly recognized by nearly half of the unique spike-specific TCRs. In the small 56-69-year group, the increase in depth fell short of significance, most likely because of low power.

The CDR3 regions of human TCRbeta chains were subjected to immunosequencing. Per the original workflow: TCRs in the repertoires were matched against a reference library of SARS-CoV-2-specific TCRs that had been generated with the MIRA antigen-specificity platform. Breadth was defined as the fraction of unique TCRs that were SARS-CoV-2-associated. Depth was defined as the fraction of total T cells that were SARS-CoV-2-associated. Using the MIRA data, each spike-specific TCR was mapped to the spike region that the TCR reacts to and placed in a CD4 or CD8 class. Log10-transformed breadth and depth values were compared by one-way ANOVA with Sidak's multiple comparisons tests. TCRdb provides this immuneACCESS table in a form limited to in-frame rearrangements. Some clones are lacking; in checked studies, under half of them reflect an unresolved V gene, and why the rest are absent is not known. V, J and clone size derive from that table, while D and trimming were established from the DNA sequence. The sample records under 200,000 clones, roughly nine tenths of which are singletons. The ten top clones hold around 4.5% of the sample.

The germline V gene specifies SGHTA as CDR1 and FQGTGA as CDR2. From cysteine to phenylalanine, the CDR3 is 13 amino acids long. Only the CDR3 DNA is retained, 39 bases long and in frame from the first base. V and J lose 1 base and 5 bases, and a span of 8 bases separates them. This receptor chain uses TRBV7-3 and TRBJ1-1; no D gene is confidently identified. The sample consisted of peripheral blood, taken on day 0 of MenACWY control vaccination. The clonotype originates from an adult in good health. The CDR3 has the sequence CASSLKVETEAFF. The nucleotide sequence is TGTGCCAGCAGCTTAAAGGTTGAGACTGAAGCTTTCTTT.